These 14 T cell receptor beta chains originate from one sample sequenced in a study of T cells expressing NK-cell markers. TCRdb reanalyzed the 5' RACE reads and collapses them to one entry per CDR3 protein, without DNA. Its table records over 350,000 distinct CDR3 sequences. Sample: blood T cells: a sorted CD56 or NKG2C T cell subset, CD4+ or CD8+ T cells, or bulk PBMC T cells (not recorded which). The receptors were sampled from a woman between 45 and 60 years old in good health.

CDR3: CASSPRARVGNEQFF. This chain connects TRBV12-3 or TRBV12-4 to TRBJ2-1; no DNA is available, so the TRBD2 call from TCRdb remains unchecked. The CDR3 totals 15 residues.

The rearrangement joins TRBV11-2 to TRBJ2-2; TCRdb's D call, TRBD1, is unchecked because there is no DNA. Germline CDR1 reads SGHAT; CDR2 reads FQNNGV. This CDR3 contains 16 residues. CDR3 region: CASSNRQGIFSGELFF.

V is TRBV7-6 and J is TRBJ1-4; TCRdb proposes TRBD1, but this gene call is untestable without DNA. The CDR3 length is 13 residues. Germline-derived CDR1 and CDR2 are SGHVS and FNYEAQ. The chain's CDR3 is CASSLLGEGKLFF. Drawing the rest from reference TRBV7-6 and TRBJ1-4, the complete variable domain is GAGVSQSPRYKVTKRGQDVALRCDPISGHVSLYWYRQALGQGPEFLTYFNYEAQQDKSGLPNDRFSAERPEGSISTLTIQRTEQRDSAMYRCASSLLGEGKLFFGSGTQLSVL.

The J gene is TRBJ2-5, the V gene TRBV7-3; TCRdb outputs TRBD1, but without DNA this stays unchecked. The length of the CDR3 is 15 residues. Germline V gene sequence: CDR1 SGHTA, CDR2 FQGTGA. CDR3 in amino acids: CASSLTSASLETQYF.

This chain uses TRBV29-1 with TRBJ2-3; TCRdb reports TRBD1, a call that lacks DNA to check it against. The CDR3 sequence is 12 residues long. Germline V gene lookup returns CDR1 SQVTM and CDR2 ANQGSEA. CDR3 protein: CSVGQTLDTQYF.

The chain is built from TRBV18 and TRBJ2-1; TCRdb gives TRBD2 as the D gene, but with no DNA this cannot be confirmed. The CDR3 runs 14 residues. CDR1 and CDR2 (germline): KGHSH, LQKENI. The CDR3 sequence is CASSPWTADNEQFF. The complete variable domain, with remaining parts taken from reference TRBV18 and TRBJ2-1, reads NAGVMQNPRHLVRRRGQEARLRCSPMKGHSHVYWYRQLPEEGLKFMVYLQKENIIDESGMPKERFSAEFPKEGPSILRIQQVVRGDSAAYFCASSPWTADNEQFFGPGTRLTVL.

Here the CDR3 reads CASSLGKRGYTGELFF. The chain recombines TRBV7-8 with TRBJ2-2; TCRdb proposes TRBD2, but this gene call is untestable without DNA. Per the germline V gene, CDR1 is SGHVS and CDR2 is FQNEAQ. The CDR3 is 16 residues long. The full variable domain, completed using reference TRBV7-8 and TRBJ2-2, is GAGVSQSPRYKVAKRGQDVALRCDPISGHVSLFWYQQALGQGPEFLTYFQNEAQLDKSGLPSDRFFAERPEGSVSTLKIQRTQQEDSAVYLCASSLGKRGYTGELFFGEGSRLTVL.

This sequence joins TRBV2 and TRBJ1-5; TCRdb selects TRBD1, and the lack of DNA leaves this call unchecked. Germline V gene data show CDR1 as SNHLY and CDR2 as FYNNEI. This CDR3 has 12 amino acids. CDR3 loop: CASSPTGQPQHF.

This chain joins TRBV10-3 and TRBJ2-1; as DNA is missing, the TRBD2 call by TCRdb cannot be tested. Looked up from germline, CDR1 is ENHRY and CDR2 is SYGVKD. CDR3 length: 15 residues. The CDR3 protein is CAISDPGLGRDEQFF.

V gene TRBV27 combines with J gene TRBJ2-7; TCRdb indicates TRBD2, and absent DNA this call remains unverified. The CDR3 has 13 residues. The V gene's germline CDR1 is MNHEY and CDR2 SMNVEV (reference sequence). The CDR3 region is CASRTSGRYEQYF.

This CDR3 is CATSASGDTGELFF. The chain recombines TRBV24-1 with TRBJ2-2; the TCRdb D gene call, TRBD1, has no DNA to confirm it. This CDR3 comprises 14 residues. From germline, CDR1 is KGHDR and CDR2 SFDVKD.

The J gene is TRBJ2-3, the V gene TRBV29-1; absent DNA, TCRdb's TRBD2 call cannot be checked. The V gene's germline CDR1 is SQVTM and CDR2 ANQGSEA. This CDR3 is built from 14 residues. The CDR3 is CSSILATGADTQYF.

The chain is built from TRBV20-1 and TRBJ2-3; TCRdb's D gene call, TRBD2, goes unchecked for lack of DNA. The CDR3 is 15 amino acids. Germline V gene lookup returns CDR1 DFQATT and CDR2 SNEGSKA (reference sequence). The CDR3 sequence is CSATGEGRLQDTQYF.

This chain uses TRBV7-7 with TRBJ2-3; TCRdb's D gene call, TRBD1, goes unchecked for lack of DNA. The germline CDR1 and CDR2 sequences are SSHAT and FNYEAQ (reference sequence). This CDR3 has 15 amino acids. Here the CDR3 reads CASSEAGAETDTQYF.